This is a list of T cell receptor beta chains from one sample in a study of T cell changes during pregnancy in multiple sclerosis. TCRdb's copy holds only in-frame clones and misses some; the assay was immunoSEQ multiplex PCR. The sample comprises over 40,000 clones, less than 90% of which are singletons, and 1.2% rests with the top ten. The sequencing here drew on CD4+ T cells from peripheral blood mononuclear cells, taken in the second trimester of pregnancy. The source of these receptors is a female donor with multiple sclerosis, enrolled in a pregnancy study. Both conserved end residues are trimmed from each CDR3.

v_gene: TRBV7-8
j_gene: TRBJ2-3
CDR3aa: ASSPGTSGRGDTQY

v_gene: TRBV5-1
j_gene: TRBJ2-7
CDR3aa: ASSFQYEQY

v_gene: TRBV2
j_gene: TRBJ2-1
CDR3aa: ASTLAGVRF

v_gene: TRBV28
j_gene: TRBJ1-1
CDR3aa: ASSLGLSMNTEAF

v_gene: TRBV9
j_gene: TRBJ2-1
CDR3aa: ASSVSGGYNEQF

v_gene: TRBV4-2
j_gene: TRBJ2-1
CDR3aa: ASSQTSGRATPQQF

v_gene: TRBV15
j_gene: TRBJ2-1
CDR3aa: ATSRDLGVLAGGGNEQF

v_gene: TRBV6-1
j_gene: TRBJ2-7
CDR3aa: ASSDWDTTSYEQY

v_gene: TRBV9
j_gene: TRBJ2-7
CDR3aa: ASSLDSIPYEQY

v_gene: TRBV5-1
j_gene: TRBJ2-1
CDR3aa: ASSSLGRTGGTGWNEQF

v_gene: TRBV27
j_gene: TRBJ2-7
CDR3aa: ASSSSTGPYEQY

v_gene: TRBV30
j_gene: TRBJ1-6
CDR3aa: AWLERNNSPLH

v_gene: TRBV11-3
j_gene: TRBJ2-1
CDR3aa: ASSLAGYNEQF

v_gene: TRBV6-6
j_gene: TRBJ2-7
CDR3aa: ASSYPGAGVSYEQY

v_gene: TRBV2
j_gene: TRBJ2-7
CDR3aa: ASSEVGTGGDEQY

v_gene: TRBV28
j_gene: TRBJ1-4
CDR3aa: ASSSGGQALNEKLF

v_gene: TRBV6-1
j_gene: TRBJ1-1
CDR3aa: ASILGGDPEAF

v_gene: TRBV19
j_gene: TRBJ2-4
CDR3aa: ASREVEGTKNIQY

v_gene: TRBV6-6
j_gene: TRBJ2-7
CDR3aa: ASSGPGQPYEQY

v_gene: TRBV10-3
j_gene: TRBJ1-5
CDR3aa: AISAGPTSNQPQH

v_gene: TRBV19
j_gene: TRBJ2-7
CDR3aa: ASSIYGGTLREQY

v_gene: TRBV11-3
j_gene: TRBJ2-1
CDR3aa: ASSYGGGGSYNEQF

v_gene: TRBV19
j_gene: TRBJ2-5
CDR3aa: ASSIGGGFRETQY

v_gene: TRBV19
j_gene: TRBJ2-3
CDR3aa: ASSIQTRGQASADTQY

v_gene: TRBV28
j_gene: TRBJ1-5
CDR3aa: ASNGQGRVAEPQH

v_gene: TRBV9
j_gene: TRBJ1-2
CDR3aa: ASSTRTGVIGGYT

v_gene: TRBV28
j_gene: TRBJ1-5
CDR3aa: ASSLFGTGYILPQH

v_gene: TRBV7-2
j_gene: TRBJ1-5
CDR3aa: ASTSDRGGNQPQH

v_gene: TRBV2
j_gene: TRBJ2-2
CDR3aa: ASSVAGAPGELF

v_gene: TRBV18
j_gene: TRBJ2-3
CDR3aa: ASSPRLVLAADTQY

v_gene: TRBV27
j_gene: TRBJ2-7
CDR3aa: DPQGALAYEQY

v_gene: TRBV7-2
j_gene: TRBJ2-3
CDR3aa: ASSLAVHGEADTQY

v_gene: TRBV20-1
j_gene: TRBJ1-1
CDR3aa: SARVRAEAF

v_gene: TRBV28
j_gene: TRBJ1-2
CDR3aa: ASTTGVSGYT

v_gene: TRBV5-1
j_gene: TRBJ2-7
CDR3aa: ASSLFGLAGAGSYEQY

v_gene: TRBV15
j_gene: TRBJ1-1
CDR3aa: ATSGPGVGFEAF

v_gene: TRBV7-9
j_gene: TRBJ2-1
CDR3aa: ASSLALLTGTYNEQF

v_gene: TRBV18
j_gene: TRBJ2-7
CDR3aa: ASSFQAGDHYEQY

v_gene: TRBV7-2
j_gene: TRBJ1-1
CDR3aa: ASSLVWGGNTEAF

v_gene: TRBV5-1
j_gene: TRBJ2-3
CDR3aa: ASSPSGLKTDTQY

v_gene: TRBV29-1
j_gene: TRBJ2-7
CDR3aa: SVSRGYEQY

v_gene: TRBV2
j_gene: TRBJ2-2
CDR3aa: ASSVFRETGMFTGELF

v_gene: TRBV5-4
j_gene: TRBJ1-3
CDR3aa: ASSPSPGRSSGNTIY

v_gene: TRBV5-1
j_gene: TRBJ1-3
CDR3aa: ASSLLGGTDTIY

v_gene: TRBV27
j_gene: TRBJ2-1
CDR3aa: ASSPRTSSYNEQF

v_gene: TRBV15
j_gene: TRBJ2-1
CDR3aa: ATSRLGTANNEQF

v_gene: TRBV7-8
j_gene: TRBJ2-3
CDR3aa: ASSLPPRTITSTDTQY

v_gene: TRBV2
j_gene: TRBJ2-7
CDR3aa: ASSGTPYEQY

v_gene: TRBV5-1
j_gene: TRBJ2-1
CDR3aa: ASSNRDRGFNEQF

v_gene: TRBV28
j_gene: TRBJ1-5
CDR3aa: ASRSGGPNQPQH

v_gene: TRBV30
j_gene: TRBJ1-3
CDR3aa: AWSGSNGNTIY

v_gene: TRBV6-5
j_gene: TRBJ2-5
CDR3aa: ASSPRDSTAQY

v_gene: TRBV6-1
j_gene: TRBJ2-5
CDR3aa: ASKAGVGWETQY